The 20 T cell receptor beta chains reported below all come from one sample, sequenced in a study of identical twins. TCRdb re-derived calls from the 5' RACE reads in MiXCR, one entry per CDR3 protein. This sample has 690,000 or so distinct CDR3 sequences, with 8.6% found just once. The data also belong to a second study, concerning yellow fever vaccine responses in identical twins.

The sample taken for sequencing was PBMCs. All receptors derive from a woman aged 18-29 years in good health.

The chain carries TRBV7-9 and TRBJ2-7, with 9 nucleotides matching TRBD1. Per germline, CDR1 SEHNR and CDR2 FQNEAQ (reference sequence). The CDR3 covers 17 residues. Trimming at V came to 5 bases and at J to 4 bases, leaving 15 bases not matched to a gene. The DNA of the CDR3 is TGTGCCAGCAGCACACGATCCGGGACAGGGAGGGGTTACGAGCAGTACTTC. Its translation: CASSTRSGTGRGYEQYF.

This clonotype was seen a few times. The rearrangement uses TRBV30 and TRBJ2-3; 11 nucleotides agree with TRBD2. J lost 7 bases, V lost 5 bases, and 5 bases had no gene match. There are 13 residues in the CDR3. Per germline, CDR1 GTSNPN and CDR2 SVGIG (reference sequence). The CDR3 nucleotides read TGTGCCTGGTTAGCGGGAGGGCCGAATACGCAGTATTTT. Amino acids: CAWLAGGPNTQYF.

This chain connects TRBV28 to TRBJ2-7; the D gene is possibly TRBD1 (6 bases). V lost 6 bases and J 5 bases, leaving 20 bases between the germline ends. The V gene's germline CDR1 is MDHEN and CDR2 SYDVKM. This CDR3 is built from 15 residues. In nucleotides, the CDR3 is TGTGCCAGCAGCAGGACAGTATGGAGTAGCGACGAGCAGTACTTC. It specifies CASSRTVWSSDEQYF.

The V gene is TRBV4-3, the J gene TRBJ2-2, with D possibly being TRBD1 or TRBD2 (6 bases each). Per germline, CDR1 LGHNA and CDR2 YSLEER. CDR3 length: 18 amino acids. Trimming cost V 0 bases and J 2 bases, with 16 bases left between them. DNA of the CDR3: TGCGCCAGCAGCCAAGAGATCCCGGGGGCTTTAAACACCGGGGAGCTGTTTTTT. Its translation: CASSQEIPGALNTGELFF.

This clonotype was seen more than once but under ten times. The rearrangement joins TRBV10-3 to TRBJ2-7; D is possibly TRBD1 or TRBD2 (6 bases each). The V gene lost 4 bases and the J gene lost 7 bases, with 14 bases spanning the gap. The CDR3 totals 13 residues. The germline V gene has CDR1 ENHRY and CDR2 SYGVKD. CDR3 in amino acids: CAISGAGAGEQYF. The CDR3 nucleotides are TGTGCCATCAGTGGTGCAGGGGCGGGGGAGCAGTACTTC.

A few counts support this clonotype. This chain uses TRBV14 with TRBJ2-7; 8 bases fit TRBD2. The CDR3 contains 18 residues. The J segment lost 5 bases and the V segment lost 4 bases, leaving 19 bases of the junction unmatched. Germline CDR1 and CDR2: SGHDN and FVKESK. The CDR3 DNA reads as TGTGCCAGCAGCCTATACCGAGGTCTAGCGGGCACCTGGGACGAGCAGTACTTC. It codes for CASSLYRGLAGTWDEQYF.

The table lists this clonotype with a few counts. This chain links TRBV5-1 with TRBJ2-7, with TRBD2 matching over 10 bases. The V gene end was trimmed by 2 bases and the J gene end by 0 bases; junction bases not matched to a gene: 2. The V gene's germline CDR1 is SGHRS and CDR2 YFSETQ. The CDR3 consists of 15 residues. The CDR3 reads CASSFTSGNSYEQYF. The CDR3 coding sequence is TGCGCCAGCAGCTTCACTAGCGGGAACTCCTACGAGCAGTACTTC.

This clonotype was picked up a small number of times. V and J are TRBV2 and TRBJ1-1, with 7 bases aligning to TRBD1. The CDR3 has 15 amino acids. V lost 8 bases to trimming and J lost 3 bases; unmatched junction nucleotides: 12. Germline values: CDR1 SNHLY, CDR2 FYNNEI. CDR3 DNA: TGTGCCAGCGGGACCGGGACAGAGATTTACACTGAAGCTTTCTTT. Its protein product is CASGTGTEIYTEAFF.

The rearrangement uses TRBV12-3 or TRBV12-4 and TRBJ2-7; tentatively, D is TRBD2 (6 bases). The V gene lost 0 bases and the J gene lost 9 bases, with 21 bases spanning the gap. CDR3 length equals 16 residues. DNA for the CDR3: TGTGCCAGCAGTTTAGCTCTAGCGAGAGGAGCTTCGGGGCAGTACTTC. It specifies CASSLALARGASGQYF.

The V and J genes are TRBV5-1 and TRBJ2-7; 9 bases agree with TRBD1. CDR1 SGHRS and CDR2 YFSETQ come from the germline V gene. The V segment lost 4 bases and the J segment 2 bases; nucleotides outside the gene matches: 7. The CDR3 has 15 residues. CDR3 bases: TGCGCCAGCAGCGGTCAGGGACAGGGTCCCTACGAGCAGTACTTC. As protein: CASSGQGQGPYEQYF.

This chain uses TRBV6-1 with TRBJ1-2, with 11 bases that match TRBD1. Per the germline V gene, CDR1 is MNHNS and CDR2 is SASEGT. This CDR3 has 14 amino acids. V lost 6 bases and J lost 5; bases outside the gene matches: 5. Here the CDR3 DNA reads TGTGCCAGCAGGCCCGGGACAGGGGGATATGGCTACACCTTC. As protein: CASRPGTGGYGYTF.

V gene TRBV27 combines with J gene TRBJ2-3; a weak D match, TRBD2 (5 bases). Trimming shortened V by 2 bases and J by 3 bases, and 12 bases separated the two germline ends. This CDR3 region has 15 residues. In germline, CDR1 is MNHEY, CDR2 SMNVEV (reference sequence). The CDR3 coding sequence is TGTGCCAGCAGTTTAGAGGGAAGGGAGACAGATACGCAGTATTTT. Translation gives CASSLEGRETDTQYF.

This clonotype was counted between two and nine times. The rearrangement links TRBV12-3 or TRBV12-4 to TRBJ1-1; D is unresolved. V was pared by 4 bases and J by 2 bases, with 11 bases between. This CDR3 has 14 amino acids. CDR3 amino acids: CASSWPRDNTEAFF. CDR3 bases: TGTGCCAGCAGTTGGCCCCGGGATAACACTGAAGCTTTCTTT.

This clonotype has just a few counts. This chain links TRBV4-2 with TRBJ2-7; 8 positions match TRBD1. In germline, CDR1 is LGHNA, CDR2 YNFKEQ. This CDR3 comprises 18 residues. Trimming cost V 0 bases and J 2 bases; bases outside gene matches: 12. The CDR3 nucleotides read TGTGCCAGCAGCCAAGAGTTCACGACAGGGGTTGCCACCTACGAGCAGTACTTC. Translated, it gives CASSQEFTTGVATYEQYF.

This clonotype has a handful of counts. The chain is built from TRBV5-1 and TRBJ2-3; D could derive from TRBD1 or TRBD2 (5 bases each). The V gene lost 3 bases and the J gene lost 1 base, with 9 bases spanning the gap. Germline lookup yields CDR1 SGHRS and CDR2 YFSETQ. There are 14 residues in the CDR3. The DNA for the CDR3 is TGCGCCAGCAGCTCCGGGGCCCGCACAGATACGCAGTATTTT. This translates into CASSSGARTDTQYF.

This clonotype was found a few times. The chain has TRBV7-9 and TRBJ1-5, with D maybe TRBD1 (5 bases). The CDR3 runs 17 residues. Germline V lookup: CDR1 SEHNR, CDR2 FQNEAQ (reference sequence). The ends were cut back, 5 bases at V and 3 bases at J, with 20 bases in the middle. CDR3 loop: CASSPTPTDSSNQPQHF. CDR3 nucleotides: TGTGCCAGCAGCCCGACCCCGACTGACAGCTCCAATCAGCCCCAGCATTTT.

V gene TRBV20-1 combines with J gene TRBJ2-4, with a possible D match to TRBD1 (6 bases). V lost 5 bases and J 6 bases, leaving 11 bases between the germline ends. The germline gives CDR1 DFQATT, CDR2 SNEGSKA (reference sequence). The CDR3 is 12 amino acids. CDR3 residues: CSAGGRGNIQYF. In DNA form, the CDR3 reads TGCAGTGCTGGTGGCAGGGGAAACATTCAGTACTTC.

This clonotype was seen ten or more times. The genes are TRBV29-1 and TRBJ2-1; maybe TRBD1 (5 bases). The germline gives CDR1 SQVTM, CDR2 ANQGSEA. This CDR3 is built from 14 residues. V gave up 3 bases and J gave up 7 bases, with 16 bases separating them. The CDR3 spells CSVDVSGKENEQFF. CDR3 sequence (DNA): TGCAGCGTTGATGTCTCAGGGAAGGAGAATGAGCAGTTCTTC.

This chain joins TRBV7-2 and TRBJ2-7, with D tentatively TRBD1 (7 bases). Trimming left V 0 bases short and J 5 bases short, with 11 bases between. The CDR3 has 14 residues. Germline V gives CDR1 SGHTA, CDR2 FQGNSA. CDR3 sequence reads: CASSLARDSHEQYF. The CDR3 nucleotides are TGTGCCAGCAGCTTAGCGCGGGACAGCCACGAGCAGTACTTC.

This clonotype was observed a few times. The chain combines TRBV6-2 or TRBV6-3 with TRBJ2-1; D unclear. Germline assignment: CDR1 MNHEY and CDR2 SVGEGT. V was clipped by 4 bases and J by 5 bases, with 21 bases between them. CDR3 size: 17 residues. The CDR3 DNA reads TGTGCCAGCAGTTTTCCGCGGACCTCCCCGGCCCACAATGAGCAGTTCTTC. It encodes CASSFPRTSPAHNEQFF.